This T cell receptor (beta chain) is from a study of blood T cell repertoires in COVID-19. Study background: The United States, Italy and Spain supplied acute and convalescent COVID-19 samples.

CDR3 size: 17 residues. Germline V lookup: CDR1 KGHSH, CDR2 LQKENI. After removal of 3 bases from V and 4 bases from J, the junction contained 12 bases not matched to a gene. Profiled with immunoSEQ multiplex PCR; TCRdb holds only in-frame clones, not every one. This repertoire shows about 200,000 clones, around 82% found once; its top ten account for over 6.5%. The TCR originated in a man aged 40-49 years who had recovered from COVID-19. This sequence joins TRBV18 and TRBJ2-5; TRBD1 agrees at 9 bases. Input material: PBMCs or T cells enriched from blood (not recorded which). CDR3 DNA: TGTGCCAGCTCACCTCTGGGACAGGGAGAGAGGTTAGAGACCCAGTACTTC. Translating gives CASSPLGQGERLETQYF.